Sequencing of this T cell receptor beta chain was carried out in a study of cytomegalovirus exposure and HLA in healthy donors listed by TCRdb under 2017. In the study overall: An earlier analysis of approximately 590 of the donors reported 276 Gb of sequence data and 117 million unique TCR beta sequences from approximately 180 million T cells. Roughly five DR-DQ haplotypes were treated as single units for association and clustering because of strong linkage in the cohort. The genetic ancestry cluster associated with self-reported Caucasian donors included over 80% of the roughly 390 genotyped donors. High-throughput TCR immunosequencing, statistical association of individual TCRs with disease status, and machine learning were combined to predict cytomegalovirus infection status. HLA typing included class I and class II loci at four-digit resolution. The T cell repertoires of several hundred subjects were profiled by immunosequencing and related to cytomegalovirus serostatus. Donor age, sex, ethnicity and CMV serostatus were collected together with the repertoire data. An early release that covered about 600 HLA-typed donors contained approximately 300 gigabases of sequencing data and about 84 million unique TCR sequences. The aim of the study was to test whether cataloging public T cell receptors could identify signatures of past pathogen exposure. Besides the first cohort of 550 to 750 subjects, a separate validation cohort made up of 90 to 150 different subjects was used. Typing coverage differed by locus: A, B, C, DRB1 and DQB1 were typed in about 620-640 donors, DQA1 in 500 to 550, DPA1 in 606, and DPB1 in about 450. In the later analysis, no new phenotypic data were used to find candidate immune exposures; instead, reliance was placed on TCR beta sequences and their occurrence across donors. Among 300 to 500 genotyped donors of the cohort, an average of around 250,000 unique TCR beta nucleotide sequences was sequenced per donor, of which approximately 19% were non-productive. Every repertoire in the discovery cohort had been generated on one and the same sequencing platform. In a later genetic analysis, genome-wide SNP genotypes for about 55% of the 666 donors were used, and that subset was treated as a discovery cohort. A later analysis re-analyzed previously published TCR beta repertoires from about 730 donors and added high-resolution HLA genotyping to study TCR occurrence patterns. An earlier analysis of several hundred of the donors used high-throughput TCR beta sequencing to judge whether each TCR beta V gene segment behaved as functional or pseudogenic. Paper-wide results and their limitations: When HLA alleles, especially DR and DQ, strongly co-occurred, attributing TCR associations to individual alleles was difficult. HLA typing was unavailable for some donors at each locus, so association tests used only the typed subset. Compared with the 666-donor mean, donors in an Asian-associated ancestry cluster had fewer N-insertions in productive TCRs, according to a later genetic analysis. In this cohort, only TCR beta chains were sequenced, and detectable features were limited by the absence of alpha or paired-chain data. The study listed approximately 150 TCR beta chains as associated with cytomegalovirus. While some public TCRs were present in many individuals, most TCR sequences turned up only very rarely across donors. The presence/absence analyses assumed that sequencing depth was roughly uniform across donors, and that assumption may not be true. An association between a missense DCLRE1C variant and V-gene and J-gene trimming of TCR beta chains was found in a later genetic analysis and replicated in an independent cohort. Some IMGT-functional V segments, including TRBV6-2 and TRBV6-3, could not be told apart with the 87-base-pair reads, so those segments were excluded. In a later analysis, HLA-associated TCR beta chains showed more clonal expansion and lower generation probabilities than non-associated chains that were equally common. A few of the identified cytomegalovirus-associated TCR beta chains were confirmed in vitro to be specific for cytomegalovirus antigens. Seventeen rarely observed V segments, including chromosome 9 orphons, were excluded from the earlier analysis of several hundred of the donors because counts were too low. In a later analysis, TCR association rates were found to vary across HLA loci, with the most associated TCRs seen for DRB1 alleles and the fewest for HLA-C alleles. In a later analysis, several top co-occurrence clusters were reported to appear linked to parvovirus B19, influenza, CMV and Epstein-Barr virus. A further reported finding was that TCR beta sequences accurately predicted the HLA-A and HLA-B alleles for most subjects in the first cohort. A group of highly shared sequence variants was considered likely to be a technical artifact of the sequencing pipeline. At a false discovery rate of 0.05, a later analysis linked fewer than 20,000 TCR beta sequences to specific HLA alleles. The classifier was reported to diagnose cytomegalovirus status with high specificity and sensitivity in both the original cohort and the validation cohort. An earlier analysis of approximately 540 of the donors showed that most TCR beta V segments appeared in productive rearrangements either about 87% or about 30% of the time, which broadly matched IMGT annotations. For the cohort, immune exposure information was limited to CMV serostatus. In a later analysis, most CMV-associated TCR beta chains were found to appear HLA-restricted, with HLA associations seemingly driven largely by CMV exposure. According to the authors, the approach could potentially be generalized to other disease states and immunological phenotypes. Linkage disequilibrium might explain the correlated functional status among segregating V segments, but an unknown experimental factor could not be ruled out.

In total, over 600 healthy bone marrow donors made up the cohort. At the time of sampling, all cohort members were nominally healthy, though unrecorded immune exposures were likely present. The donor was CMV seronegative and belonged to the group of roughly 330 seronegative cohort members. Each donor provided a peripheral blood sample, and peripheral blood mononuclear cells were used for TCR beta sequencing. Genomic DNA extraction from the blood cell samples was performed with the Qiagen DNeasy Blood Extraction Kit. Library method: the immunoSEQ multiplex PCR assay. For the multiplex PCR, a mixture combining 60 forward primers for TCR Vbeta segments and 13 reverse primers for TCR Jbeta segments was used. The CDR3 region of rearranged TCR beta genes was amplified from genomic DNA with a multiplex PCR assay. Amplified TCR beta libraries were sequenced as 87-base-pair reads on the Illumina HiSeq System. Under the source paper's analysis protocol: A later analysis counted approximately 76 million unique TCR beta chains across the 650 to 800 repertoires, and roughly 9.9 million of these chains were shared by at least two donors. To remove PCR and sequencing errors, raw reads were error-corrected and collapsed into unique sequences using a nearest-neighbor algorithm that merged closely related sequences. V, D and J gene segments were assigned by aligning CDR3 sequences to IMGT reference sequences. For a sequence to be retained, a match of at least six nucleotides to both a V gene segment and a J gene segment was required. Rearrangements were classified as productive when the CDR3 lacked stop codons and remained in frame with V and J, and all other rearrangements were classified as non-productive. Following IMGT convention, CDR3 was defined as the stretch from the second conserved V-encoded cysteine to the conserved J-encoded phenylalanine. The earlier analysis of fewer than 700 of the donors excluded sequences that lacked an unambiguous match to a single V gene segment. An earlier analysis of just under 600 of the donors called V segments functional above 56.7% productive rearrangements and segregating when the between-donor standard deviation exceeded 5%. A statistical classification framework was built for diagnosing cytomegalovirus status from the catalog of TCR beta chain sequences. In a later analysis, V and J genes were assigned by comparing TCR nucleotide sequences against IMGT/GENE-DB human TR gene sequences. The TCRdist pipeline was used in a later analysis to assign CDR3 sequences and most-parsimonious VDJ recombination scenarios. In a later analysis, each TCR beta chain was defined by its CDR3 amino acid sequence together with its V-gene family, and reads lacking a unique V-gene family were excluded. To address suspected cross-contamination and a sequencing artifact, a later analysis removed some 620 highly shared, low-generation-probability nucleotide sequences. For each public chain, a later analysis derived a clonal expansion index from normalized ranks of inferred template counts within each repertoire. A later analysis computed generation probabilities with a VDJ recombination model fitted to out-of-frame rearrangements, and checked the results against IGoR. Hypergeometric tests were used in a later analysis to score TCR-TCR, TCR-HLA and TCR-CMV co-occurrence, with a repertoire-size bias correction applied to the TCR pairs. In a later analysis, false discovery rates were estimated by permuting HLA or CMV assignments 20 times. In a later analysis, co-occurring TCRs were grouped with DBSCAN, and TCRdist sequence similarity was added when clustering was performed within HLA-allele-positive subsets. Repertoires with fewer than 30,000 or more than 120,000 public chains were left out of co-occurrence clustering, as were five repertoires with anomalous nucleotide sharing. The clones in this table, taken by TCRdb from immuneACCESS, are in-frame only. Not every clone is retained; where verified, under half of the shortfall comes from an unresolved V gene, and the cause of the rest is unknown. D and trimming come from the DNA, and the V and J calls and clone size come from that table. Within this sample are roughly 180,000 clones, with roughly 80% of them counted one time only. About 2.6% of the sample lies in the top ten.

Details on this clone: Its antigen is not yet known. No base quality information exists; no much larger clone differs at one position.

Relative to germline, V is 3 bases shorter and J is 1 base shorter, with 4 bases between their ends. The CDR3 covers 12 residues, taking in both the cysteine and the phenylalanine. The retained sequence is limited to the CDR3, 36 bases, with the frame set at the first base. The germline V gene encodes CDR1 SGDLS and CDR2 YYNGEE. The chain uses TRBV9 and TRBJ1-1, with no confident D gene call. This TCR was recovered from a female donor in good health and CMV-seronegative. The sample taken for sequencing was PBMCs. In nucleotide form, the sequence is TGTGCCAGCAGCGGAGCGAACACTGAAGCTTTCTTT. This sequence encodes CASSGANTEAFF.